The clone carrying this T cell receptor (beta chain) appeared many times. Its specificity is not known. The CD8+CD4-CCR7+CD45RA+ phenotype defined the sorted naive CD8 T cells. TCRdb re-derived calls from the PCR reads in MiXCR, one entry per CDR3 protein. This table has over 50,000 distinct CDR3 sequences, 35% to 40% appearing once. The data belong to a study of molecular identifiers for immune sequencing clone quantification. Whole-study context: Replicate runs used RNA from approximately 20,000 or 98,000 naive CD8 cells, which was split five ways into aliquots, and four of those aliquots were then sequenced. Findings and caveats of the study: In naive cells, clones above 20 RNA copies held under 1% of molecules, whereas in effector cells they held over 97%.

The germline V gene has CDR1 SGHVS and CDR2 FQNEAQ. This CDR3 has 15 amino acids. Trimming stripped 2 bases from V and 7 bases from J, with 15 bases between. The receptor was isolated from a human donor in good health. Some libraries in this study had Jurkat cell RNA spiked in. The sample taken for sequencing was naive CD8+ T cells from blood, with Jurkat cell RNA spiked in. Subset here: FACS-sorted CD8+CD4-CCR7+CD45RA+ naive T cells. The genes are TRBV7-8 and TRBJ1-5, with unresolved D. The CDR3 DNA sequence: TGTGCCAGCAGCTTACGTGGTTTTCCGGCCCAGCCCCAGCATTTT. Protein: CASSLRGFPAQPQHF.